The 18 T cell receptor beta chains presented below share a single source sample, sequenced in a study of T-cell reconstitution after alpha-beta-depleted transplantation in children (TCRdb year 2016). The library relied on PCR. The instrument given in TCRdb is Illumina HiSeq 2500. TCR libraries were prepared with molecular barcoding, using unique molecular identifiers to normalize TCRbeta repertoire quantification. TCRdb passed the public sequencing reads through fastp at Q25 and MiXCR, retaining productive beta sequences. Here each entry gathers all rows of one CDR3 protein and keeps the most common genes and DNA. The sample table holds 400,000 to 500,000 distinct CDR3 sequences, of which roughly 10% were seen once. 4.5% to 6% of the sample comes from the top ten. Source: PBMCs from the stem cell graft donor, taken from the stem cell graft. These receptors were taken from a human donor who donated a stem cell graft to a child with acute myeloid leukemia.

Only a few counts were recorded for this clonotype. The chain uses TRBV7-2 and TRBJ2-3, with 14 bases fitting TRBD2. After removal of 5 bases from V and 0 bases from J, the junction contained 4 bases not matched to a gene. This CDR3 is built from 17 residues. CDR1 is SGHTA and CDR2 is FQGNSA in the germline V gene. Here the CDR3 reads CASSPGLAGVSTDTQYF. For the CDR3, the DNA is TGTGCCAGCAGCCCGGGACTAGCGGGAGTCAGCACAGATACGCAGTATTTT.

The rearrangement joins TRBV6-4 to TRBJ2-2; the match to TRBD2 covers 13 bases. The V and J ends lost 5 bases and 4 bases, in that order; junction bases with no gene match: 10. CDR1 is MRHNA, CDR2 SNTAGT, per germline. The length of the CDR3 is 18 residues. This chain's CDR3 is CASSSGTSGEGFTGELFF. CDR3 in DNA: TGTGCCAGCAGTTCCGGGACTAGCGGGGAAGGGTTCACCGGGGAGCTGTTTTTT.

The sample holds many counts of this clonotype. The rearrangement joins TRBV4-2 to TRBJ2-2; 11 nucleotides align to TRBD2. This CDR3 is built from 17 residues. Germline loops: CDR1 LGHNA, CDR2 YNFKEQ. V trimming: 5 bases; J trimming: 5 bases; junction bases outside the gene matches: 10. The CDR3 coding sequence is TGTGCCAGCAGCAGTTTAGCGGGGGGGCTCATTACCGGGGAGCTGTTTTTT. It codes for CASSSLAGGLITGELFF.

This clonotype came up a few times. CDR3 sequence: CASSLVAQETQYF. The CDR3 DNA follows: TGTGCCAGCAGCTTGGTGGCCCAAGAGACCCAGTACTTC. The rearrangement links TRBV7-9 to TRBJ2-5; D remains unclear. The CDR3 spans 13 residues. Germline CDR1 SEHNR, CDR2 FQNEAQ (reference sequence). Trimming shortened V by 3 bases and J by 1 base, and 6 bases separated the two germline ends.

CDR3 amino acids: CSVDVRGLEDTQYF. The CDR3 DNA follows: TGCAGCGTTGATGTCAGGGGGCTTGAAGATACGCAGTATTTT. V gene TRBV29-1 combines with J gene TRBJ2-3; 8 bases match TRBD1. CDR1 and CDR2 from the germline V gene are SQVTM and ANQGSEA. This CDR3 region has 14 residues. J lost 5 bases, V lost 3 bases, and 7 bases had no gene match.

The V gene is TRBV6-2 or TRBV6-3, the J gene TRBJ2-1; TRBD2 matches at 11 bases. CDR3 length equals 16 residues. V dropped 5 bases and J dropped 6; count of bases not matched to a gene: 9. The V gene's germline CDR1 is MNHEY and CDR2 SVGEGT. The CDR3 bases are TGTGCCAGCAGTGGCGACGCTAGCGGGGGGATCAATGAGCAGTTCTTC. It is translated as CASSGDASGGINEQFF.

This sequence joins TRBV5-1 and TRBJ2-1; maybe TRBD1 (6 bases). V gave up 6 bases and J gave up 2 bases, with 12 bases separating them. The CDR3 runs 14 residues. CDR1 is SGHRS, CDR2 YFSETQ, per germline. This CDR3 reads CASMAAGAYNEQFF. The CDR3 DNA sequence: TGCGCCAGCATGGCGGCAGGGGCCTACAATGAGCAGTTCTTC.

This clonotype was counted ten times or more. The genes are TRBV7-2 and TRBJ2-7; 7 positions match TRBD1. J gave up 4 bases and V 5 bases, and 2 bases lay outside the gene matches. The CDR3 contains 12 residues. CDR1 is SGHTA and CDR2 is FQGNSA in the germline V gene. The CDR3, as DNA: TGTGCCAGCAGCCCGACAGGGTACGAGCAGTACTTC. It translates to CASSPTGYEQYF.

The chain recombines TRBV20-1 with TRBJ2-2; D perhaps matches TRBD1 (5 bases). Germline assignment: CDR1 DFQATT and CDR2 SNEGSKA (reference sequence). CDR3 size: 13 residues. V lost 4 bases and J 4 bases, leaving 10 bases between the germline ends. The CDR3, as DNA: TGCAGTGCTAAGGGGTTGGGCACCGGGGAGCTGTTTTTT. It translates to CSAKGLGTGELFF.

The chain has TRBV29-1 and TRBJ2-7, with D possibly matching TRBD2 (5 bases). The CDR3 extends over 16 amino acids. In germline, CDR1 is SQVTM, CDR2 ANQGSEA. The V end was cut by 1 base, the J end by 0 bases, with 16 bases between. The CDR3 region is CSVEGRGLGSSYEQYF. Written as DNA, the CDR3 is TGCAGCGTTGAAGGACGTGGGTTAGGGAGCTCCTACGAGCAGTACTTC.

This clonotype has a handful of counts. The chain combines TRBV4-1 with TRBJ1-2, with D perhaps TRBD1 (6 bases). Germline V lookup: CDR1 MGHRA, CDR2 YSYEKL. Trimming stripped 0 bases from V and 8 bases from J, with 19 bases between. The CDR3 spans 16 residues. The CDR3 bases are TGCGCCAGCAGCCAAGATGATCGAGACAGGCCTCTGGGCTACACCTTC. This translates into CASSQDDRDRPLGYTF.

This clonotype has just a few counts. CDR3 amino acids: CASSYLAGNWEAYEQYF. Written as DNA, the CDR3 is TGTGCCAGCAGTTACCTAGCGGGAAACTGGGAAGCCTACGAGCAGTACTTC. The rearrangement links TRBV6-2 or TRBV6-3 to TRBJ2-7, with 9 nucleotides matching TRBD2. This CDR3 is 17 amino acids long. With 2 bases clipped from V and 2 bases from J, the junction kept 10 bases outside the gene matches. Germline CDR1 is MNHEY and CDR2 is SVGEGT.

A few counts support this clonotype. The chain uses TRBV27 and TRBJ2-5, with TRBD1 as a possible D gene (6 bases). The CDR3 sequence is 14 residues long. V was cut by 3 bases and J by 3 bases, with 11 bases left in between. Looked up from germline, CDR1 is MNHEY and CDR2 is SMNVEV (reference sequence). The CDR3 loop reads CASSFRRGEETQYF. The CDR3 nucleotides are TGTGCCAGCAGTTTTCGCAGGGGTGAAGAGACCCAGTACTTC.

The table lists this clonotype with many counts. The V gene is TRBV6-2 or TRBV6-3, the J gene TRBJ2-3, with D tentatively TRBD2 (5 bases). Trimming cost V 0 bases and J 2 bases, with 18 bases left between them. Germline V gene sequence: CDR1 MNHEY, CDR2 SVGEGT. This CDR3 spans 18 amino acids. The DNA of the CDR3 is TGTGCCAGCAGTTACTCGAGGGTGAGGAGAGGCGCCACAGATACGCAGTATTTT. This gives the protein CASSYSRVRRGATDTQYF.

CDR3 DNA sequence: TGTGCCAGCAACTCCCTGGGAGGGGACCAGCCCCAGCATTTT. Residues: CASNSLGGDQPQHF. The chain employs TRBV5-6 and TRBJ1-5, with D perhaps matching TRBD1 (5 bases). Germline V gene lookup returns CDR1 SGHDT and CDR2 YYEEEE. The CDR3 consists of 14 residues. The ends were cut back, 6 bases at V and 7 bases at J, with 17 bases in the middle. Using reference TRBV5-6 and TRBJ1-5 for the parts outside the CDR3, the full variable domain is DAGVTQSPTHLIKTRGQQVTLRCSPKSGHDTVSWYQQALGQGPQFIFQYYEEEERQRGNFPDRFSGHQFPNYSSELNVNALLLGDSALYLCASNSLGGDQPQHFGDGTRLSIL.

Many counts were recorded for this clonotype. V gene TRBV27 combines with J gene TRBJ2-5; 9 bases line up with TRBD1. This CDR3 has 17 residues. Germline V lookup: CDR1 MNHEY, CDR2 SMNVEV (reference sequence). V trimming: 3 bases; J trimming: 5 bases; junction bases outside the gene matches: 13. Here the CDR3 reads CASSFLTRDRAMETQYF. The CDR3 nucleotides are TGTGCCAGCAGTTTCCTCACCAGGGACAGGGCTATGGAGACCCAGTACTTC.

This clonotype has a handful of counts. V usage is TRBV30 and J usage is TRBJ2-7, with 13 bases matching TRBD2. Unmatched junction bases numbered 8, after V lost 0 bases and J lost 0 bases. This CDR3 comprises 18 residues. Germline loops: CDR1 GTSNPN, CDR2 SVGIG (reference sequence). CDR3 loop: CAWSVVGLAGSFSYEQYF. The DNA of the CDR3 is TGTGCCTGGAGTGTAGTGGGACTAGCGGGATCGTTCTCCTACGAGCAGTACTTC.

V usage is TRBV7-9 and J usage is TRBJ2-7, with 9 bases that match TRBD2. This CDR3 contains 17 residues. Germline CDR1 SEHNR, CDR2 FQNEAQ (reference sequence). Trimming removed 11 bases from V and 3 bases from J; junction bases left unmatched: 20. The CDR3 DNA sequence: TGTGCCTCTACCGGACATTCCGGGGCGGGAGGGGACTACGAGCAGTACTTC. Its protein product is CASTGHSGAGGDYEQYF.